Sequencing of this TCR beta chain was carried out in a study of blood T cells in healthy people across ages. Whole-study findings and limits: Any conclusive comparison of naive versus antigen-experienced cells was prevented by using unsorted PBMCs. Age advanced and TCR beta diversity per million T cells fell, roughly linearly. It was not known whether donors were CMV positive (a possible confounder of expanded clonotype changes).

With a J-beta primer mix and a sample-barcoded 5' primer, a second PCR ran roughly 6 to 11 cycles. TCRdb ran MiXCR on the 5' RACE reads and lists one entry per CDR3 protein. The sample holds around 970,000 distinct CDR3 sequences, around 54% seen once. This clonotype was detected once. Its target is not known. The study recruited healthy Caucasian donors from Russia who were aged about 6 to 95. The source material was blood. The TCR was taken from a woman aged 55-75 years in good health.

The CDR3 loop reads CSVELGEGRDTQYF. CDR3 DNA sequence: TGCAGCGTTGAATTAGGGGAAGGGAGGGATACGCAGTATTTT. The chain has TRBV29-1 and TRBJ2-3, with a tentative D call TRBD2 (6 bases). The CDR3 covers 14 residues. Trimming took 2 bases from V and 6 from J, leaving 15 bases between them. Germline CDR1 reads SQVTM; CDR2 reads ANQGSEA.